The next 22 T cell receptor beta chains were all read from a single sample in a study of PD-L1 blockade in urothelial cancer. TCRdb's copy holds only in-frame clones and misses some; the assay was immunoSEQ multiplex PCR. This repertoire shows 85,000 to 100,000 clones, 85% to 95% found once; its top ten account for approximately 10%. Sequencing was performed on PBMCs, taken around atezolizumab (anti-PD-L1) treatment. All receptors derive from a man in his 60s with urothelial cancer.

This clone was seen just once. CDR3 sequence reads: CASSQDRGQPQHF. CDR3 sequence (DNA): TGTGCCAGCAGCCAGGACAGGGGTCAGCCCCAGCATTTT. J is TRBJ1-5 and V is TRBV4-2, with 9 bases identical to TRBD1. J lost 6 bases, V lost 3 bases, and 0 bases had no gene match. This CDR3 is 13 amino acids long. Germline CDR1 reads LGHNA; CDR2 reads YNFKEQ.

This chain joins TRBV29-1 and TRBJ2-5; possible D gene TRBD1, 6 bases. Deletions cut 0 bases from V and 5 bases from J, with 10 bases between. CDR3 length: 13 amino acids. Germline CDR1 reads SQVTM; CDR2 reads ANQGSEA. The CDR3 loop reads CSVEDRGSETQYF. CDR3 sequence (DNA): TGCAGCGTTGAAGACAGGGGTAGCGAGACCCAGTACTTC. The full variable domain, in which reference TRBV29-1 and TRBJ2-5 provide the parts outside the CDR3, is SAVISQKPSRDICQRGTSLTIQCQVDSQVTMMFWYRQQPGQSLTLIATANQGSEATYESGFVIDKFPISRPNLTFSTLTVSNMSPEDSSIYLCSVEDRGSETQYFGPGTRLLVL.

The chain combines TRBV18 with TRBJ2-2; 8 bases are shared with TRBD1. Losses at the gene ends were 5 bases for V and 9 bases for J; bases not matched to a gene: 8. The CDR3 sequence is 14 residues long. Per germline, CDR1 KGHSH and CDR2 LQKENI. The CDR3 spells CASSAGTGPWELFF. The CDR3 nucleotides are TGTGCCAGCTCAGCCGGGACAGGACCGTGGGAGCTGTTTTTT.

The V and J genes are TRBV7-2 and TRBJ1-5, with 8 bases that match TRBD1. Per germline, CDR1 SGHTA and CDR2 FQGNSA. Trimming removed 1 base from V and 5 bases from J; junction bases left unmatched: 1. This CDR3 contains 14 residues. The chain's CDR3 is CASSLEQGDQPQHF. The CDR3 region has the DNA TGTGCCAGCAGCTTAGAACAGGGGGATCAGCCCCAGCATTTT.

This chain joins TRBV6-1 and TRBJ1-3; tentative D call: TRBD1 (5 bases). Germline V CDR1 and CDR2: MNHNS, SASEGT. This CDR3 has 16 amino acids. With 3 bases removed from V and 0 bases from J, the gap between germline ends came to 12 bases. The CDR3 sequence: CASSDQTVLSGNTIYF. CDR3 DNA: TGTGCCAGCAGTGACCAGACAGTCCTCTCTGGAAACACCATATATTTT.

The rearrangement uses TRBV10-3 and TRBJ2-7, with D possibly matching TRBD1 (5 bases). The CDR3 loop spans 16 amino acids. Trimming removed 2 bases from V and 0 bases from J, with 14 bases in between. The germline CDR1 and CDR2 sequences are ENHRY and SYGVKD. The CDR3 DNA reads as TGTGCCATCAGTGAGACACCCTTGGACACCTCCTACGAGCAGTACTTC. Residues: CAISETPLDTSYEQYF.

The chain carries TRBV13 and TRBJ2-5; no clear D gene. Germline-derived CDR1 and CDR2 are PRHDT and FYEKMQ (reference sequence). V shed 2 bases and J shed 3 bases, with 7 bases lying between them. The CDR3 sequence is 13 residues long. CDR3 region: CASSLFPEETQYF. The CDR3 DNA sequence: TGTGCCAGCAGCTTATTTCCAGAAGAGACCCAGTACTTC. Looking up the rest from reference TRBV13 and TRBJ2-5 gives the full variable domain: AAGVIQSPRHLIKEKRETATLKCYPIPRHDTVYWYQQGPGQDPQFLISFYEKMQSDKGSIPDRFSAQQFSDYHSELNMSSLELGDSALYFCASSLFPEETQYFGPGTRLLVL.

The chain combines TRBV6-1 with TRBJ1-4; D is ambiguous. This CDR3 region has 15 residues. Trimming stripped 2 bases from V and 3 bases from J, with 10 bases between. Germline V CDR1 and CDR2: MNHNS, SASEGT. CDR3 residues: CASSERSLPNEKLFF. CDR3 in DNA: TGTGCCAGCAGTGAAAGGAGTCTTCCTAATGAAAAACTGTTTTTT.

V gene TRBV5-1 combines with J gene TRBJ2-7, with TRBD1 identical over 8 bases. V lost 0 bases to trimming and J lost 0 bases; unmatched junction nucleotides: 5. From germline, CDR1 is SGHRS and CDR2 YFSETQ. This CDR3 has 16 amino acids. The CDR3 sequence: CASSLDIGTGSYEQYF. The CDR3 DNA follows: TGCGCCAGCAGCTTGGATATAGGGACAGGCTCCTACGAGCAGTACTTC.

The chain is built from TRBV7-6 and TRBJ2-5; no clear D. The CDR3 extends over 15 amino acids. Trimming cost V 5 bases and J 2 bases, with 15 bases left between them. Germline V lookup: CDR1 SGHVS, CDR2 FNYEAQ. The chain's CDR3 is CASSHVGSQQETQYF. The CDR3 DNA is TGTGCCAGCAGCCACGTCGGTAGCCAGCAAGAGACCCAGTACTTC.

This clone has a single count. The rearrangement uses TRBV6-1 and TRBJ1-2; D perhaps matches TRBD1 (6 bases). Trimming took off 7 bases at V and 7 bases at J, with 16 bases between the two ends. The germline V gene has CDR1 MNHNS and CDR2 SASEGT. The CDR3 is 13 amino acids. The CDR3: CASNPQGRSGYTF. The CDR3 bases are TGTGCCAGCAATCCACAGGGAAGGTCTGGCTACACCTTC.

The V gene is TRBV5-4, the J gene TRBJ2-5; 8 bases align to TRBD1. The CDR3 runs to 15 residues. V lost 4 bases, J lost 4 bases, and 9 bases stayed unmatched. Germline V gene data show CDR1 as SGHNT and CDR2 as YYREEE (reference sequence). The CDR3 coding sequence is TGTGCCAGCAGCCCGCCGGGACAGGTGATAGAGACCCAGTACTTC. Residues: CASSPPGQVIETQYF.

This sequence joins TRBV5-8 and TRBJ2-1; 9 bases agree with TRBD1. Germline CDR1 is SGHTS and CDR2 is YDEGEE. V trimming: 6 bases; J trimming: 3 bases; junction bases outside the gene matches: 4. The CDR3 covers 14 residues. The CDR3 protein is CASTLGQGYNEQFF. As DNA, the CDR3 is TGTGCCAGCACGTTGGGACAGGGCTACAATGAGCAGTTCTTC.

The chain carries TRBV7-2 and TRBJ2-1, with D unclear. V was trimmed by 3 bases and J by 8 bases, leaving 8 bases between them. Germline assignment: CDR1 SGHTA and CDR2 FQGNSA. The CDR3 consists of 12 residues. The CDR3 DNA sequence: TGTGCCAGCAGCTTCGGGTTCGATGAGCAGTTCTTC. Translating gives CASSFGFDEQFF.

This chain uses TRBV6-5 with TRBJ2-1; 8 positions match TRBD2. This CDR3 region has 14 residues. CDR1 MNHEY and CDR2 SVGAGI come from the germline V gene. V shed 5 bases and J 7 bases; nucleotides not matched to a gene: 7. The CDR3 sequence: CASSRKREQNEQFF. DNA of the CDR3: TGTGCCAGCAGTCGCAAGCGGGAGCAAAATGAGCAGTTCTTC.

V usage is TRBV11-2 and J usage is TRBJ1-1; no firm D call. Germline CDR1 reads SGHAT; CDR2 reads FQNNGV. The V and J ends lost 0 bases and 2 bases respectively, with 13 bases between them. The length of the CDR3 is 16 residues. CDR3 region: CASSLDHPGINTEAFF. In DNA, the CDR3 is TGTGCCAGCAGCTTAGATCACCCAGGAATAAACACTGAAGCTTTCTTT. The full variable domain, rest sourced from reference TRBV11-2 and TRBJ1-1, is EAGVAQSPRYKIIEKRQSVAFWCNPISGHATLYWYQQILGQGPKLLIQFQNNGVVDDSQLPKDRFSAERLKGVDSTLKIQPAKLEDSAVYLCASSLDHPGINTEAFFGQGTRLTVV.

V and J are TRBV27 and TRBJ1-1; possible D gene TRBD1, 6 bases. There are 14 residues in the CDR3. Germline assignment: CDR1 MNHEY and CDR2 SMNVEV (reference sequence). V lost 3 bases, J lost 5 bases, and 13 bases lay in between. The DNA of the CDR3 is TGTGCCAGCAGTTTCCTACAGGGACGAACTGAAGCTTTCTTT. Its translation: CASSFLQGRTEAFF.

As DNA, the CDR3 is TGCGCCAGCAGTAGTAACAGGGGTTCGGCTGAGCAGTTCTTC. Protein: CASSSNRGSAEQFF. V and J are TRBV10-2 and TRBJ2-1, with 7 positions matching TRBD1. This CDR3 has 14 amino acids. Germline CDR1 and CDR2: WSHSY and SAAADI. V gave up 5 bases and J gave up 9 bases; unmatched junction bases: 10.

The chain joins TRBV14 to TRBJ2-7; 7 nucleotides agree with TRBD1. Germline lookup yields CDR1 SGHDN and CDR2 FVKESK. This CDR3 has 18 residues. The CDR3 region has the DNA TGTGTGGGCCCTGGACAGGCCCAAAACCTAGGGTTAAACTACGAGCAGTACTTC. This codes for CVGPGQAQNLGLNYEQYF.

The chain joins TRBV6-5 to TRBJ2-2, with 16 bases that match TRBD2. J was trimmed by 6 bases and V by 4 bases; bases with no gene match: 2. The CDR3 loop spans 16 amino acids. CDR1 MNHEY and CDR2 SVGAGI come from the germline V gene. The CDR3 DNA reads as TGTGCCAGCAGTTTGGGACTAGCGGGAGGGCCCGGGGAGCTGTTTTTT. Its protein product is CASSLGLAGGPGELFF.

This chain links TRBV5-1 with TRBJ1-5; TRBD1 matches at 7 bases. The length of the CDR3 is 15 residues. The germline gives CDR1 SGHRS, CDR2 YFSETQ. V shed 5 bases and J 0 bases; nucleotides not matched to a gene: 5. CDR3 sequence reads: CASRVGTVSNQPQHF. The CDR3 nucleotides read TGCGCCAGCAGAGTGGGGACAGTTAGCAATCAGCCCCAGCATTTT.

The V call is TRBV6-1, the J call TRBJ2-7, with 9 bases fitting TRBD1. J gave up 1 base and V 4 bases, and 8 bases lay outside the gene matches. The CDR3 runs to 16 residues. CDR1 MNHNS and CDR2 SASEGT come from the germline V gene. The CDR3 loop is CASSAPPGQGSYEQYF. The CDR3 coding sequence is TGTGCCAGCAGTGCACCACCGGGACAGGGTTCCTACGAGCAGTACTTC.